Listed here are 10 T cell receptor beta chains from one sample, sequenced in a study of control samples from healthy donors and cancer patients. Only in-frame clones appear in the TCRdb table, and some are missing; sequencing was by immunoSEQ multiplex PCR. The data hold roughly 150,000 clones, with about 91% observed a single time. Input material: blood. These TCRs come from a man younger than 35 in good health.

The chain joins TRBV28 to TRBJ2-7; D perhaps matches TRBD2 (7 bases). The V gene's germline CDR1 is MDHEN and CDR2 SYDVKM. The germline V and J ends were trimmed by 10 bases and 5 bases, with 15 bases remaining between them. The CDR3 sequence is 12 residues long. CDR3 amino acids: CATWGGHHEQYF. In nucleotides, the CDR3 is TGTGCCACCTGGGGGGGGCACCACGAGCAGTACTTC. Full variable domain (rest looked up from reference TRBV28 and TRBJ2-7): DVKVTQSSRYLVKRTGEKVFLECVQDMDHENMFWYRQDPGLGLRLIYFSYDVKMKEKGDIPEGYSVSREKKERFSLILESASTNQTSMYLCATWGGHHEQYFGPGTRLTVT.

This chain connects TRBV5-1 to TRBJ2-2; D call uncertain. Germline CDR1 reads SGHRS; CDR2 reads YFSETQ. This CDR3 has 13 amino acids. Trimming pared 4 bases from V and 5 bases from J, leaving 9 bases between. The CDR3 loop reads CASSPLGTGELFF. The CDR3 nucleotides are TGCGCCAGCAGCCCGCTAGGGACCGGGGAGCTGTTTTTT. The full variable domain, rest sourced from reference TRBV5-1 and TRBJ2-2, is KAGVTQTPRYLIKTRGQQVTLSCSPISGHRSVSWYQQTPGQGLQFLFEYFSETQRNKGNFPGRFSGRQFSNSRSEMNVSTLELGDSALYLCASSPLGTGELFFGEGSRLTVL.

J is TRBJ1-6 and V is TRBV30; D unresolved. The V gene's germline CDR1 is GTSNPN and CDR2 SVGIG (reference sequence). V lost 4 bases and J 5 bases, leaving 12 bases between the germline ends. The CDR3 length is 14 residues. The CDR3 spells CAWKIGENNSPLHF. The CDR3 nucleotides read TGTGCCTGGAAAATTGGTGAGAATAATTCACCCCTCCACTTT.

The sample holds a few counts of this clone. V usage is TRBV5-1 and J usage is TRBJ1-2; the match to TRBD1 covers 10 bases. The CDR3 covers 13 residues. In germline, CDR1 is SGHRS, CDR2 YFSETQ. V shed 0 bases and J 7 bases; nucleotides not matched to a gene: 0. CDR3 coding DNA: TGCGCCAGCAGCTTGGGGACAGGGGGTGGCTACACCTTC. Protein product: CASSLGTGGGYTF.

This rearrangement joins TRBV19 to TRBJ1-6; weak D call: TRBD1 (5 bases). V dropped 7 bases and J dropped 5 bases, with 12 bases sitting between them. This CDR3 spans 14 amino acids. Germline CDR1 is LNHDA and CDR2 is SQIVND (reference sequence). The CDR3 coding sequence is TGTGCCAGTACCGGAGGGGAGGATAATTCACCCCTCCACTTT. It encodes CASTGGEDNSPLHF.

CDR3 sequence: CASSQDRGSYTIYF. The CDR3, as DNA: TGTGCCAGCAGCCAGGACAGGGGGTCATACACCATATATTTT. The chain combines TRBV3-1 (or the pseudogene TRBV3-2) with TRBJ1-3; 10 bases are shared with TRBD1. The CDR3 runs 14 residues. The germline gives CDR1 LGHDT, CDR2 YNNKEL (reference sequence). Unmatched junction bases numbered 4, after V lost 3 bases and J lost 8 bases.

CDR3 nucleotide sequence: TGTGCCATCAGTGATGTAGGGAGCCTTGAAAAACTGTTTTTT. Its protein product is CAISDVGSLEKLFF. The chain carries TRBV10-3 and TRBJ1-4; D call uncertain. This CDR3 spans 14 amino acids. From germline, CDR1 is ENHRY and CDR2 SYGVKD. V gave up 3 bases and J gave up 7 bases, with 12 bases separating them.

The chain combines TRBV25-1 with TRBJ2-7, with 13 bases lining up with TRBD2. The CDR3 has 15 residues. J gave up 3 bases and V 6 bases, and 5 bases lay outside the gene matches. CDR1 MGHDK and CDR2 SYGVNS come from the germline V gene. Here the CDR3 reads CASSARTSGGYEQYF. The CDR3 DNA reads TGTGCCAGCAGCGCAAGGACTAGCGGGGGCTACGAGCAGTACTTC.

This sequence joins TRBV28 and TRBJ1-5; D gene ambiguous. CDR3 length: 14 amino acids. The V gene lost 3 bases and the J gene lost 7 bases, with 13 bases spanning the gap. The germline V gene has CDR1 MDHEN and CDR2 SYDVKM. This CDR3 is CASSLAPLGQPQHF. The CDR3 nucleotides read TGTGCCAGCAGTTTGGCGCCTCTAGGGCAGCCCCAGCATTTT.

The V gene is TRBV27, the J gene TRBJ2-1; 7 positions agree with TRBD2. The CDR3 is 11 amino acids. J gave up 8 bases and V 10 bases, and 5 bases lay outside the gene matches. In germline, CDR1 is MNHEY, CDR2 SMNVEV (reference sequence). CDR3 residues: CAIQGGDEQFF. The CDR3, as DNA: TGTGCCATTCAGGGAGGGGATGAGCAGTTCTTC.